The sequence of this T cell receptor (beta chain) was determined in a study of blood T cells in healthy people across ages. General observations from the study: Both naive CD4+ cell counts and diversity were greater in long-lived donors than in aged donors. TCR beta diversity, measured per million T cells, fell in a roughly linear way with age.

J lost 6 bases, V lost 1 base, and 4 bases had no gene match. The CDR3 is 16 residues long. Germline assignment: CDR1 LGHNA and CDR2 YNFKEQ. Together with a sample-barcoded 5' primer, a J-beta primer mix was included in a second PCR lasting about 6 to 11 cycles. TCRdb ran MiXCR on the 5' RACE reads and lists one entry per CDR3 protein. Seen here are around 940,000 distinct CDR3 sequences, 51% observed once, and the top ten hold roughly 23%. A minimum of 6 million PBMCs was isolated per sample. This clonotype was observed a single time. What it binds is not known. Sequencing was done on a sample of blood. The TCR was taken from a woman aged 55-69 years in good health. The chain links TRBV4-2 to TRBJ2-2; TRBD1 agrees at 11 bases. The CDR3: CASSQVPGQGAGELFF. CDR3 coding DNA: TGTGCCAGCAGCCAAGTGCCGGGACAGGGGGCCGGGGAGCTGTTTTTT.